The 21 T cell receptor beta chains presented below share a single source sample, sequenced in a study of post-analysis software for immune sequencing data. Unique-molecular-identifier-tagged TCR beta cDNA libraries were used. TCRdb fed the PCR reads into MiXCR, producing one record per CDR3 protein. The table has about 160,000 distinct CDR3 sequences, 36% seen once; the top ten hold under 30%. The specimen comprised blood, sampled after autologous hematopoietic stem cell transplantation. These receptors were obtained from a girl under 18 with multiple sclerosis.

In its sample, this clonotype was seen a few times. The J gene is TRBJ2-7, the V gene TRBV20-1, with 13 positions matching TRBD2. CDR3 length: 14 residues. With 6 bases clipped from V and 1 base from J, the junction kept 3 bases outside the gene matches. Germline CDR1 is DFQATT and CDR2 is SNEGSKA (reference sequence). This CDR3 is CSAQTSGRSYEQYF. The CDR3 DNA follows: TGCAGTGCCCAGACTAGCGGGAGGTCCTACGAGCAGTACTTC.

V usage is TRBV6-4 and J usage is TRBJ1-6; D unresolved. Germline CDR1 reads MRHNA; CDR2 reads SNTAGT. Trimming took off 6 bases at V and 6 bases at J, with 15 bases between the two ends. The CDR3 is made up of 15 amino acids. The CDR3 sequence is CASRASQSSNSPLHF. The CDR3 DNA reads as TGTGCCAGCAGAGCTTCGCAGAGTTCTAATTCACCCCTCCACTTT.

The rearrangement joins TRBV3-1 to TRBJ2-7, with a weak D call TRBD2 (5 bases). The V end was cut by 4 bases, the J end by 5 bases, with 18 bases between. The CDR3 is 15 residues long. CDR1 is LGHDT and CDR2 is YNNKEL in the germline V gene (reference sequence). CDR3 coding DNA: TGTGCCAGCAGCCCTTCACTAGGATTGGTTGACGAGCAGTACTTC. It translates to CASSPSLGLVDEQYF.

This chain joins TRBV10-3 and TRBJ2-3, with 12 positions matching TRBD1. The J segment lost 4 bases and the V segment lost 1 base, leaving 3 bases of the junction unmatched. This CDR3 contains 16 residues. Germline V gene data show CDR1 as ENHRY and CDR2 as SYGVKD. The CDR3 sequence: CAISELGTGGSDTQYF. The CDR3 nucleotides read TGTGCCATCAGTGAGTTGGGGACAGGGGGCTCAGATACGCAGTATTTT.

This clonotype has a handful of counts. The V and J genes are TRBV11-2 and TRBJ2-3, with 11 nucleotides matching TRBD2. The J segment lost 10 bases and the V segment lost 4 bases, leaving 13 bases of the junction unmatched. This CDR3 comprises 16 residues. Germline V gene sequence: CDR1 SGHAT, CDR2 FQNNGV. DNA of the CDR3: TGTGCCAGCAGCTCCGGACTAGCGGGTACAGGGTTGGCGCAGTATTTT. The encoded protein is CASSSGLAGTGLAQYF.

In regard to this clonotype: With a much larger clone just one base away, this may be a read error. The V call is TRBV5-1, the J call TRBJ2-5; D not resolved. The CDR3 contains 12 residues. Germline-derived CDR1 and CDR2 are SGHRS and YFSETQ. CDR3 sequence (DNA): TGCGCCAGCAGCTTAACCGCAGAGACCCGGTACTTC. It translates to CASSLTAETRYF.

The chain carries TRBV7-9 and TRBJ2-7; 7 bases agree with TRBD2. The length of the CDR3 is 14 residues. V lost 1 base, J lost 5 bases, and 5 bases stayed unmatched. Per germline, CDR1 SEHNR and CDR2 FQNEAQ (reference sequence). The chain's CDR3 is CASSLVGRRNEQYF. The CDR3 DNA sequence: TGTGCCAGCAGCTTAGTCGGGAGGCGGAACGAGCAGTACTTC.

This clonotype was detected ten times or more. The chain combines TRBV6-5 with TRBJ1-6; D ambiguous. The CDR3 is 13 residues long. CDR1 is MNHEY, CDR2 SVGAGI, per germline. V dropped 5 bases and J dropped 7 bases, with 9 bases sitting between them. In DNA form, the CDR3 reads TGTGCCAGCAGTCCGGGTCTGAATTCACCCCTCCACTTT. Its translation is CASSPGLNSPLHF.

The V call is TRBV20-1, the J call TRBJ2-7; 8 positions match TRBD1. CDR3 length: 16 residues. From germline, CDR1 is DFQATT and CDR2 SNEGSKA (reference sequence). V lost 3 bases, J lost 2 bases, and 12 bases stayed unmatched. The CDR3 loop is CSARPSDRVVPYEQYF. The CDR3 DNA sequence: TGCAGTGCTAGGCCCTCGGACAGGGTGGTTCCCTACGAGCAGTACTTC.

This chain's CDR3 is CASRLTGTGPYEAFF. CDR3 nucleotide sequence: TGTGCCAGCAGGCTGACCGGGACAGGGCCTTATGAAGCTTTCTTT. The chain links TRBV7-3 to TRBJ1-1; 9 bases line up with TRBD1. Germline-derived CDR1 and CDR2 are SGHTA and FQGTGA. The CDR3 is made up of 15 amino acids. With V trimmed by 6 bases and J by 7 bases, 12 bases remained unmatched.

There are a few counts of this clonotype. The rearrangement joins TRBV28 to TRBJ2-4; D gene ambiguous. The V and J ends lost 0 bases and 1 base respectively, with 4 bases between them. The CDR3 has 14 residues. Germline CDR1 and CDR2: MDHEN and SYDVKM. This chain's CDR3 is CASSLWGAKNIQYF. Here the CDR3 DNA reads TGTGCCAGCAGTTTATGGGGGGCCAAAAACATTCAGTACTTC.

This clonotype was detected only a few times. The V and J genes are TRBV28 and TRBJ2-3, with TRBD2 identical over 8 bases. With V trimmed by 2 bases and J by 5 bases, 9 bases remained unmatched. Germline V CDR1 and CDR2: MDHEN, SYDVKM. The CDR3 extends over 16 amino acids. CDR3 sequence: CASSLNPRLAGDTQYF. CDR3 nucleotide sequence: TGTGCCAGCAGTTTAAACCCGAGGCTAGCGGGAGATACGCAGTATTTT.

The chain carries TRBV29-1 and TRBJ1-1; D is possibly TRBD1 (6 bases). Trimming removed 3 bases from V and 6 bases from J, with 17 bases in between. This CDR3 has 14 amino acids. In germline, CDR1 is SQVTM, CDR2 ANQGSEA. This CDR3 is CSVDIGQITSEAFF. Written as DNA, the CDR3 is TGCAGCGTTGATATTGGACAGATAACGTCTGAAGCTTTCTTT.

J is TRBJ2-5 and V is TRBV20-1, with no clear D. The CDR3 totals 11 residues. CDR1 and CDR2 (germline): DFQATT, SNEGSKA (reference sequence). V lost 1 base, J lost 11 bases, and 11 bases lay in between. CDR3 sequence reads: CSARGYGEQYF. CDR3 coding DNA: TGCAGTGCTAGAGGATACGGAGAGCAGTACTTC.

This clonotype was seen a few times. This chain links TRBV7-3 with TRBJ2-1, with D possibly matching TRBD1 (5 bases). The V end was cut by 1 base, the J end by 8 bases, with 9 bases between. The CDR3 totals 13 residues. Germline assignment: CDR1 SGHTA and CDR2 FQGTGA. Here the CDR3 DNA reads TGTGCCAGCAGCTTAAAGGGGTATGATGAGCAGTTCTTC. This gives the protein CASSLKGYDEQFF.

This rearrangement joins TRBV6-1 to TRBJ2-5; 15 bases map to TRBD2. The V and J ends lost 6 bases and 5 bases, in that order; junction bases with no gene match: 13. CDR1 is MNHNS and CDR2 is SASEGT in the germline V gene. The length of the CDR3 is 18 residues. The CDR3, as DNA: TGTGCCAGCAGCAAGACGGGTGGGACTAGCGGGAGGTGGGAGACCCAGTACTTC. Its translation: CASSKTGGTSGRWETQYF.

V and J are TRBV12-3 or TRBV12-4 and TRBJ2-7; D possibly corresponds to TRBD1 (6 bases). This CDR3 comprises 15 residues. V lost 2 bases to trimming and J lost 0 bases, with 11 bases between them. This CDR3 is CASSLSGVLSYEQYF. CDR3 nucleotide sequence: TGTGCCAGCAGTTTATCAGGGGTCCTCTCCTACGAGCAGTACTTC.

This sequence joins TRBV3-1 and TRBJ2-5, with 11 bases lining up with TRBD2. J was trimmed by 5 bases and V by 1 base; bases with no gene match: 0. Germline assignment: CDR1 LGHDT and CDR2 YNNKEL (reference sequence). The CDR3 consists of 14 residues. CDR3 in DNA: TGTGCCAGCAGCCAAGGGACTAGCGGGGAGACCCAGTACTTC. Amino acid sequence: CASSQGTSGETQYF.

This clonotype was seen a few times. The chain is built from TRBV29-1 and TRBJ1-2; D unresolved. Germline V gene data show CDR1 as SQVTM and CDR2 as ANQGSEA. The CDR3 has 12 residues. The V end lost 3 bases, the J end lost 4 bases, and 9 bases lay between the germline ends. CDR3: CSVEAAGYGYTF. For the CDR3, the DNA is TGCAGCGTTGAGGCGGCGGGCTATGGCTACACCTTC.

As concerns this clonotype: An end of the junction differs from the germline gene, which may be a read error. The J gene is TRBJ2-3, the V gene TRBV12-3 or TRBV12-4, with D unclear. There are 13 residues in the CDR3. CDR3 DNA: TGTGCCAGCAGCTTAGTAGGTGGAGATACGCAGTATTTT. This encodes CASSLVGGDTQYF.

This sequence joins TRBV10-3 and TRBJ1-2; D gene ambiguous. V dropped 5 bases and J dropped 10 bases, with 11 bases sitting between them. The CDR3 covers 11 residues. Per the germline V gene, CDR1 is ENHRY and CDR2 is SYGVKD. The chain's CDR3 is CAISPGNDYTF. The CDR3, as DNA: TGTGCCATCAGTCCCGGGAACGACTACACCTTC.